The TCR beta chain described here comes from a study of CD4 T cells in relation to SARS-CoV-2 and coronaviruses. Background on the study: ViraFEST: approximately nine-day antigen culture of PBMCs, then TCR beta CDR3 sequencing.

This CDR3 is built from 14 residues. The germline CDR1 and CDR2 sequences are LGHNA and YSLEER. V shed 3 bases, J shed 2 bases, and the junction held 0 bases outside the gene matches. Cryopreserved PBMCs were CD4-enriched, then split into naive and memory cells. For 10 days, 10^5 sorted CD4+ cells grew with T cell-depleted PBMCs and CEF. The assay was immunoSEQ multiplex PCR, and TCRdb's table has in-frame clones only and misses some. The repertoire includes tens of thousands of clones, around four fifths of them detected once, and around 21% sits in the top ten. A word on this clone: Its cognate antigen is unknown.

Overall study findings and caveats: The assay detects memory recall responses, not culture-primed primary responses.

This chain connects TRBV4-3 to TRBJ2-5, with TRBD2 identical over 10 bases. This sequence was found in an adult with COVID-19. Sequencing was performed on memory CD4+ T cells from PBMCs, cultured in vitro. As DNA, the CDR3 is TGCGCCAGCAGCCAGGGACTAGCGCAAGAGACCCAGTACTTC. It specifies CASSQGLAQETQYF.